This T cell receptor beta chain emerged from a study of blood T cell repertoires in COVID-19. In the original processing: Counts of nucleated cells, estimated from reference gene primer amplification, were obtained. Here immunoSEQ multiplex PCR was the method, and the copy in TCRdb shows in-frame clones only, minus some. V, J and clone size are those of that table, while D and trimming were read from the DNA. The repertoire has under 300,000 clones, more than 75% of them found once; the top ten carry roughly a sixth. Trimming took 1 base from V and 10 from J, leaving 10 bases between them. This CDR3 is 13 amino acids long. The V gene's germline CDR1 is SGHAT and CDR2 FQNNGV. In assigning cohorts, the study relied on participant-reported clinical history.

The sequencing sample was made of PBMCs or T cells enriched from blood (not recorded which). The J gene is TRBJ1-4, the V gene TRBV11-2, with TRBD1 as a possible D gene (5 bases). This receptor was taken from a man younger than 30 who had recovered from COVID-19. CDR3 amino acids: CASSLAGGVKLFF. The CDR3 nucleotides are TGTGCCAGCAGCTTAGCTGGGGGGGTAAAACTGTTTTTT.